This entry features one T cell receptor beta chain sequence. The data are from a study of blood T cell repertoires in COVID-19. Study-level background: The United States, Italy and Spain supplied acute and convalescent COVID-19 samples.

The CDR3 is 15 amino acids. Germline V CDR1 and CDR2: KGHDR, SFDVKD. V lost 2 bases to trimming and J lost 5 bases, with 14 bases between them. In the original workflow: From reference gene primer amplification, estimates of nucleated cell counts were derived. Sequencing was performed with immunoSEQ multiplex PCR; in TCRdb, only in-frame clones are kept and a portion is missing. That table is the source of V, J and clone size, and D and trimming were worked out from the DNA. The sample contains roughly 330,000 clones, roughly 90% of which appear only once. This TCR came from a woman aged 45-59 years with active or convalescent COVID-19. The specimen was peripheral blood. This chain links TRBV24-1 with TRBJ2-5, with D tentatively TRBD2 (5 bases). The CDR3 DNA is TGTGCCACCAGTGATTCTCGGGGTAATTGGGAGACCCAGTACTTC. This codes for CATSDSRGNWETQYF.